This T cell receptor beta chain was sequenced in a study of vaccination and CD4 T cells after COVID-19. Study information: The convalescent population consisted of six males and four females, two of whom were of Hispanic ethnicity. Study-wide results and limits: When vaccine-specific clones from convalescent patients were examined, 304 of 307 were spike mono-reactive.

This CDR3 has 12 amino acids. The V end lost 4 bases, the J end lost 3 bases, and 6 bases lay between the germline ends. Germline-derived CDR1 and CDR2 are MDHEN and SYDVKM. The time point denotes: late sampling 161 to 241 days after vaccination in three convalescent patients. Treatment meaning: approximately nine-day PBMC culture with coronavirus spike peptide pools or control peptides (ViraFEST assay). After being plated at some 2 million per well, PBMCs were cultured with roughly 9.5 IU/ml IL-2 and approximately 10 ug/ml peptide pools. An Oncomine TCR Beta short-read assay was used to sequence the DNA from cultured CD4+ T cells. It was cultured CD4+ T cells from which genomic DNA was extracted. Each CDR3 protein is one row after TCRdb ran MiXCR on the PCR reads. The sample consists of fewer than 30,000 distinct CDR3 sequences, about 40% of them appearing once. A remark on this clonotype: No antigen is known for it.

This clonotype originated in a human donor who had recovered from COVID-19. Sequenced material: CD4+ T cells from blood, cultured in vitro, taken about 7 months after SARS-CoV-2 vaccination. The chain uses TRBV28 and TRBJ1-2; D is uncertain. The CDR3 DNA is TGTGCCAGCAGTTCGACGTACTATGGCTACACCTTC. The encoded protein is CASSSTYYGYTF.